This T cell receptor (beta chain) was captured by sequencing in a study of CD4+ T cells in melanoma. Study-wide findings and caveats: Neoantigen-specific CD4+ T cells in melanoma reportedly had diverse differentiation states. CD8+ T cell, macrophage and B cell function reportedly correlated with neoantigen-specific CD4+ T cells.

This clone showed up just a few times. Antigen specificity is unknown. Generated by immunoSEQ multiplex PCR, the TCRdb table keeps only in-frame clones and is missing some. Of about 55,000 clones listed, over 60% were seen once; the top ten hold approximately 4.6%. Germline V gene lookup returns CDR1 SEHNR and CDR2 FQNEAQ (reference sequence). The CDR3 is made up of 14 amino acids. V gave up 7 bases and J gave up 1 base, with 14 bases separating them. The V and J genes are TRBV7-9 and TRBJ2-7, with a tentative D call TRBD1 (6 bases). This TCR came from a human donor with melanoma. The sample comprised tumor tissue. Written as DNA, the CDR3 is TGTGCCAGCACCCGACAGGACGCATCCTACGAGCAGTACTTC. Translated: CASTRQDASYEQYF.